Listed here are 27 T cell receptor delta chains from one sample, sequenced in a study of Vδ1+ human thymocytes. Study-level points and caveats: Thymic TRG and TRD repertoires appeared highly polyclonal.

No antigen has been identified for these receptors. The template was reverse-transcribed extracted RNA. CDR3 amplicons came from multiplex PCR with pooled V-gene forward and constant-region reverse primers. TCRdb reapplied CATT to the multiplex PCR reads. Here the sample spans 45,000 to 60,000 delta-chain clones, roughly 16% being singletons. Sample: Vdelta1+ gamma-delta thymocytes from the thymus. Indicated subset: FACS-sorted CD3+ TCRalphabeta- TCRVdelta1+ TCRVdelta2- thymocytes. These receptors came from a girl less than two years old who had congenital heart surgery.

This clone appeared a few times. This chain connects TRDV1 to TRDJ1; D is unclear. Germline loops: CDR1 TSWWSYY, CDR2 QGS. CDR3 size: 14 residues. The V gene lost 3 bases and the J gene lost 3 bases, with 11 bases spanning the gap. The CDR3 spells CALGDPPCADKLIF. CDR3 bases: TGTGCTCTTGGGGATCCCCCTTGCGCCGATAAACTCATCTTT.

This chain joins TRDV1 and TRDJ1, with D unresolved. Germline CDR1 and CDR2: TSWWSYY and QGS. The V gene lost 4 bases and the J gene lost 10 bases, with 16 bases spanning the gap. The CDR3 sequence is 13 residues long. The CDR3 DNA reads TGTGCTCTTGGGGGCAGGGCGTCGGAGGGACTCATCTTT. Its protein product is CALGGRASEGLIF.

This clone occurred a few times. The chain is built from TRDV1 and TRDJ1; TRDD3 agrees at 7 bases. The CDR3 runs to 21 residues. Trimming at V came to 6 bases and at J to 0 bases, leaving 25 bases not matched to a gene. The germline CDR1 and CDR2 sequences are TSWWSYY and QGS. The CDR3, as DNA: TGTGCTCTTGGAAACCTACGGCGGACCCTGGGGGGCCCAGCATACACCGATAAACTCATCTTT. Encoded protein: CALGNLRRTLGGPAYTDKLIF.

This clone was counted only a few times. J is TRDJ1 and V is TRDV1; 13 nucleotides line up with TRDD3. V lost 3 bases, J lost 4 bases, and 23 bases stayed unmatched. This CDR3 has 22 amino acids. CDR1 and CDR2 from the germline V gene are TSWWSYY and QGS. CDR3 amino acids: CALGDLLSYLNTGGYDGDKLIF. The CDR3 bases are TGTGCTCTTGGGGACCTCCTCTCCTACCTCAATACTGGGGGATACGATGGCGATAAACTCATCTTT.

A few counts support this clone. The genes are TRDV1 and TRDJ1; 7 bases map to TRDD2. The CDR3 runs 19 residues. Unmatched junction bases numbered 18, after V lost 4 bases and J lost 1 base. Per germline, CDR1 TSWWSYY and CDR2 QGS. CDR3 residues: CALGAKFLQGPLGTDKLIF. For the CDR3, the DNA is TGTGCTCTTGGGGCAAAATTCCTACAGGGCCCCCTCGGCACCGATAAACTCATCTTT.

The V call is TRDV1, the J call TRDJ1; TRDD3 matches 10 bases. V gave up 2 bases and J gave up 2 bases; unmatched junction bases: 26. The CDR3 contains 23 residues. Germline values: CDR1 TSWWSYY, CDR2 QGS. Here the CDR3 reads CALGEARLPSKINWGIFTDKLIF. CDR3 bases: TGTGCTCTTGGGGAAGCCCGTCTACCTAGTAAGATCAACTGGGGGATCTTTACCGATAAACTCATCTTT.

In its sample, this clone was seen a few times. The sample carries other DNA sequences with the same CDR3. V and J are TRDV2 and TRDJ1; 8 nucleotides agree with TRDD3. V gave up 1 base and J gave up 0 bases; unmatched junction bases: 15. The CDR3 contains 19 residues. From germline, CDR1 is GEAIGNYY and CDR2 EKD. CDR3 DNA sequence: TGTGCCTGTGACACACCAATACTATATACTGGGGGGTACACCGATAAACTCATCTTT. Translated, it gives CACDTPILYTGGYTDKLIF.

The genes are TRDV1 and TRDJ1; D gene ambiguous. The germline CDR1 and CDR2 sequences are TSWWSYY and QGS. This CDR3 region has 16 residues. Trimming took 0 bases from V and 1 from J, leaving 12 bases between them. CDR3 bases: TGTGCTCTTGGGGAACTTCATATCAACCCCACCGATAAACTCATCTTT. Its protein product is CALGELHINPTDKLIF.

V usage is TRDV1 and J usage is TRDJ1, with no clear D. Between the trimmed V and J ends, which lost 2 bases and 0 bases, there was a span of 19 bases. This CDR3 spans 18 amino acids. Per the germline V gene, CDR1 is TSWWSYY and CDR2 is QGS. The CDR3 sequence: CALGEDPVRATYTDKLIF. Written as DNA, the CDR3 is TGTGCTCTTGGGGAAGACCCCGTTAGGGCTACGTACACCGATAAACTCATCTTT.

The rearrangement uses TRDV1 and TRDJ1; D might be TRDD2 (6 bases). The CDR3 totals 20 residues. Trimming left V 1 base short and J 2 bases short, with 26 bases between. Germline CDR1 TSWWSYY, CDR2 QGS. The CDR3 region has the DNA TGTGCTCTTGGGGAACCTCCCCGCTCCTACGGCTACGGGAATACCGATAAACTCATCTTT. Translation gives CALGEPPRSYGYGNTDKLIF.

Notes on this clone: The sample holds other DNA sequences that translate to the same CDR3. This chain uses TRDV1 with TRDJ1, with a possible D match to TRDD3 (6 bases). V was trimmed by 0 bases and J by 0 bases, leaving 8 bases between them. Looked up from germline, CDR1 is TSWWSYY and CDR2 is QGS. The CDR3 covers 15 residues. The CDR3 nucleotides read TGTGCTCTTGGGGAACTTGGGGGTTACACCGATAAACTCATCTTT. As protein: CALGELGGYTDKLIF.

V is TRDV1 and J is TRDJ1; no clear D. V lost 2 bases, J lost 0 bases, and 16 bases lay in between. Germline V CDR1 and CDR2: TSWWSYY, QGS. This CDR3 is built from 17 residues. The CDR3 spells CALGEYAAPIYTDKLIF. CDR3 coding DNA: TGTGCTCTTGGGGAATACGCGGCCCCGATCTACACCGATAAACTCATCTTT.

In its sample, this clone ranks as medium-sized. This chain connects TRDV2 to TRDJ3; no reliable D call. Germline V lookup: CDR1 GEAIGNYY, CDR2 EKD. V was trimmed by 6 bases and J by 2 bases, leaving 4 bases between them. The CDR3 has 13 amino acids. CDR3: CACPAWDTRQMFF. CDR3 in DNA: TGTGCCTGTCCCGCCTGGGACACCCGACAGATGTTTTTC.

The rearrangement joins TRDV1 to TRDJ1; 8 nucleotides align to TRDD3. There are 19 residues in the CDR3. With 0 bases clipped from V and 0 bases from J, the junction kept 12 bases outside the gene matches. Germline values: CDR1 TSWWSYY, CDR2 QGS. CDR3 sequence: CALGELGGTGGLHTDKLIF. Here the CDR3 DNA reads TGTGCTCTTGGGGAACTAGGAGGTACTGGGGGCCTGCACACCGATAAACTCATCTTT.

The chain employs TRDV2 and TRDJ1; 10 bases match TRDD3. CDR1 is GEAIGNYY and CDR2 is EKD in the germline V gene. The ends lost 5 bases at V and 0 bases at J; junction bases unmatched: 20. This CDR3 spans 20 amino acids. This chain's CDR3 is CACVPCTGGCPSVYTDKLIF. CDR3 in DNA: TGTGCCTGTGTCCCCTGTACTGGGGGATGTCCCTCGGTGTACACCGATAAACTCATCTTT.

The table lists this clone with a few counts. The chain joins TRDV1 to TRDJ1, with a weak D call TRDD3 (5 bases). V was trimmed by 5 bases and J by 1 base, leaving 35 bases between them. The CDR3 loop spans 22 amino acids. Germline values: CDR1 TSWWSYY, CDR2 QGS. The CDR3: CALGKRVRTLKVWDPLTDKLIF. CDR3 in DNA: TGTGCTCTTGGGAAGAGGGTTCGGACCTTAAAAGTGTGGGATCCCCTCACCGATAAACTCATCTTT.

The chain links TRDV1 to TRDJ1, with 9 bases matching TRDD3. V was clipped by 4 bases and J by 2 bases; unmatched bases: 14. The CDR3 spans 18 residues. Per germline, CDR1 TSWWSYY and CDR2 QGS. CDR3 protein: CALGASTWSGGSTDKLIF. The DNA for the CDR3 is TGTGCTCTTGGGGCCTCCACCTGGTCTGGGGGATCTACCGATAAACTCATCTTT.

This clone was counted between two and nine times. The chain couples TRDV1 to TRDJ1; 13 bases line up with TRDD3. This CDR3 has 18 residues. Germline V gene sequence: CDR1 TSWWSYY, CDR2 QGS. Trimming took 1 base from V and 1 from J; bases not matched to a gene: 6. CDR3 nucleotides: TGTGCTCTTGGGGAACGACGTACTGGGGGATACGTCACCGATAAACTCATCTTT. Its translation is CALGERRTGGYVTDKLIF.

V usage is TRDV1 and J usage is TRDJ1; D gene ambiguous. V lost 0 bases and J 2 bases, leaving 16 bases between the germline ends. The CDR3 extends over 17 amino acids. Germline CDR1 and CDR2: TSWWSYY and QGS. CDR3 DNA sequence: TGTGCTCTTGGGGAACTCACCCATTCCCTCATTACCGATAAACTCATCTTT. It translates to CALGELTHSLITDKLIF.

This clone appeared a few times. This chain links TRDV1 with TRDJ1, with TRDD3 matching over 12 bases. This CDR3 is 14 amino acids long. CDR1 and CDR2 (germline): TSWWSYY, QGS. Losses at the gene ends were 2 bases for V and 8 bases for J; bases not matched to a gene: 3. CDR3 region: CALGEKLGDTKLIF. CDR3 DNA sequence: TGTGCTCTTGGGGAAAAACTGGGGGATACAAAACTCATCTTT.

The rearrangement joins TRDV1 to TRDJ1; 11 bases match TRDD3. This CDR3 is built from 20 residues. With V trimmed by 0 bases and J by 0 bases, 12 bases remained unmatched. Germline CDR1 and CDR2: TSWWSYY and QGS. The CDR3 sequence is CALGELRVGDTKKYTDKLIF. The CDR3 DNA is TGTGCTCTTGGGGAACTTCGGGTGGGGGATACGAAAAAGTACACCGATAAACTCATCTTT.

This clone was detected only a few times. V is TRDV2 and J is TRDJ1, with 10 bases aligning to TRDD3. The J segment lost 0 bases and the V segment lost 0 bases, leaving 15 bases of the junction unmatched. The germline V gene has CDR1 GEAIGNYY and CDR2 EKD. The CDR3 covers 20 residues. CDR3: CACDTQLPLGDKGYTDKLIF. CDR3 in DNA: TGTGCCTGTGACACCCAACTCCCTCTGGGGGATAAGGGGTACACCGATAAACTCATCTTT.

This clone has just a few counts. The V call is TRDV1, the J call TRDJ1, with D possibly matching TRDD3 (6 bases). Deletions cut 5 bases from V and 0 bases from J, with 28 bases between. Germline CDR1 TSWWSYY, CDR2 QGS. This CDR3 spans 20 amino acids. The CDR3 loop reads CALGSWGLPDWETNTDKLIF. The CDR3 coding sequence is TGTGCTCTTGGGTCCTGGGGCCTACCTGACTGGGAGACGAACACCGATAAACTCATCTTT.

This clone was seen a handful of times. This rearrangement joins TRDV1 to TRDJ1, with 9 bases lining up with TRDD3. The CDR3 spans 20 residues. The trim removed 5 bases at V and 0 bases at J, leaving 19 bases unmatched. The germline V gene has CDR1 TSWWSYY and CDR2 QGS. CDR3 loop: CALGFPPSGWGIRNTDKLIF. In DNA form, the CDR3 reads TGTGCTCTTGGGTTCCCGCCTTCGGGCTGGGGGATCCGAAACACCGATAAACTCATCTTT.

The gene calls are TRDV1 and TRDJ1; D is perhaps TRDD2 (5 bases). CDR3 length: 18 amino acids. V dropped 0 bases and J dropped 1 base, with 18 bases sitting between them. Germline values: CDR1 TSWWSYY, CDR2 QGS. This chain's CDR3 is CALGELQGLLPFTDKLIF. In DNA form, the CDR3 reads TGTGCTCTTGGGGAACTGCAGGGCCTTCTTCCATTCACCGATAAACTCATCTTT.

This clone was seen only a few times. This rearrangement joins TRDV1 to TRDJ1; the D gene is possibly TRDD3 (6 bases). The CDR3 sequence is 21 residues long. Per germline, CDR1 TSWWSYY and CDR2 QGS. The V end lost 1 base, the J end lost 0 bases, and 27 bases lay between the germline ends. The chain's CDR3 is CALGERRPPGSGGKYTDKLIF. DNA for the CDR3: TGTGCTCTTGGGGAACGGCGTCCTCCGGGTTCCGGGGGAAAGTACACCGATAAACTCATCTTT.

This clone was counted between two and nine times. The chain combines TRDV1 with TRDJ1; TRDD3 matches 8 bases. Germline lookup yields CDR1 TSWWSYY and CDR2 QGS. Trimming removed 0 bases from V and 2 bases from J; junction bases left unmatched: 26. The CDR3 loop spans 23 amino acids. CDR3 sequence (DNA): TGTGCTCTTGGGGAACTCGATAAAAACGTCGGGGGTACTGGGGGTCAGGAGACCGATAAACTCATCTTT. Translation: CALGELDKNVGGTGGQETDKLIF.